The 15 T cell receptor beta chains below were found in one sample sequenced in a study of blood T cells in healthy people across ages. It was with a sample-barcoded 5' primer and a J-beta primer mix that a second PCR of roughly 7 to 11 cycles was run. MiXCR, run by TCRdb on the 5' RACE reads, gives a single entry per CDR3 protein. The sample holds about 970,000 distinct CDR3 sequences, around 54% seen once. Material: blood. The receptors derive from a woman aged 55-70 years in good health.

This clonotype was counted ten times or more. The genes are TRBV11-2 and TRBJ2-1; D is perhaps TRBD1 or TRBD2 (6 bases each). The CDR3 spans 15 residues. Germline V gene sequence: CDR1 SGHAT, CDR2 FQNNGV. V was pared by 1 base and J by 9 bases, with 16 bases between. The CDR3 region has the DNA TGTGCCAGCAGCTTAGTGTCGGGGGCTTTGGGTGAGCAGTTCTTC. Translating it yields CASSLVSGALGEQFF.

This clonotype was seen ten or more times. V and J are TRBV13 and TRBJ2-4, with D perhaps matching TRBD1 (6 bases). V gave up 3 bases and J gave up 9 bases, with 15 bases separating them. The length of the CDR3 is 14 residues. Germline V gene sequence: CDR1 PRHDT, CDR2 FYEKMQ (reference sequence). The CDR3 DNA sequence: TGTGCCAGCAGCTTCTACAGGGAGACAGCCATTCAGTACTTC. This sequence encodes CASSFYRETAIQYF.

The gene calls are TRBV27 and TRBJ2-5; D may match TRBD1 or TRBD2 (5 bases each). Germline lookup yields CDR1 MNHEY and CDR2 SMNVEV (reference sequence). The CDR3 is made up of 15 amino acids. The germline V and J ends were trimmed by 4 bases and 11 bases, with 23 bases remaining between them. The CDR3 DNA sequence: TGTGCCAGCAGTTACAACCCGGGACCGAACTTTGGGCAGTACTTC. Protein product: CASSYNPGPNFGQYF.

This clonotype was seen a single time. The chain employs TRBV10-2 and TRBJ2-1; TRBD2 is a possible D gene (5 bases). The CDR3 length is 14 residues. V shed 3 bases and J shed 4 bases, with 10 bases lying between them. Per the germline V gene, CDR1 is WSHSY and CDR2 is SAAADI. DNA for the CDR3: TGCGCCAGCAGTGACCAGCGGAAATACAATGAGCAGTTCTTC. Translating it yields CASSDQRKYNEQFF.

The rearrangement joins TRBV7-9 to TRBJ2-3; tentative D call: TRBD2 (5 bases). The CDR3 is 16 amino acids. Germline CDR1 SEHNR, CDR2 FQNEAQ (reference sequence). The V end lost 1 base, the J end lost 0 bases, and 11 bases lay between the germline ends. CDR3 sequence (DNA): TGTGCCAGCAGCTTAGGGGTGGCTAGCAGCACAGATACGCAGTATTTT. Its protein product is CASSLGVASSTDTQYF.

This clonotype was seen more than once but under ten times. This chain uses TRBV6-1 with TRBJ2-3, with D perhaps matching TRBD1 (6 bases). V lost 4 bases and J lost 1, with 12 bases in between. Germline lookup yields CDR1 MNHNS and CDR2 SASEGT. This CDR3 region has 15 residues. The CDR3 is CASSVTRTGTDTQYF. The DNA of the CDR3 is TGTGCCAGCAGTGTCACACGGACAGGCACAGATACGCAGTATTTT.

The chain is built from TRBV25-1 and TRBJ1-2; 8 bases line up with TRBD1. The CDR3 consists of 14 residues. Looked up from germline, CDR1 is MGHDK and CDR2 is SYGVNS. V was clipped by 5 bases and J by 5 bases; unmatched bases: 7. CDR3 nucleotide sequence: TGTGCCAGCAGTCGAGGACAGGGCCGATATGGCTACACCTTC. This gives the protein CASSRGQGRYGYTF.

The chain uses TRBV6-6 and TRBJ2-3; 10 bases agree with TRBD2. Germline assignment: CDR1 MNHNY and CDR2 SVGAGI (reference sequence). The CDR3 is made up of 16 amino acids. V dropped 6 bases and J dropped 4; count of bases not matched to a gene: 10. In DNA form, the CDR3 reads TGTGCCAGCAGCCCGCCTAGCGGGAGAGGGTCAGATACGCAGTATTTT. As protein: CASSPPSGRGSDTQYF.

This clonotype appeared a few times. V is TRBV7-6 and J is TRBJ2-1, with D possibly being TRBD2 (6 bases). This CDR3 is 13 amino acids long. V was shortened by 5 bases and J by 6 bases, with 11 bases between the two germline ends. Germline loops: CDR1 SGHVS, CDR2 FNYEAQ. The CDR3 protein is CASSASAINEQFF. For the CDR3, the DNA is TGTGCCAGCAGCGCTAGCGCGATCAATGAGCAGTTCTTC.

This clonotype has a handful of counts. The gene calls are TRBV24-1 and TRBJ2-5; D unresolved. The better agreement between TRBJ2-7 and the DNA end casts doubt on the J call. The germline gives CDR1 KGHDR, CDR2 SFDVKD. The CDR3 is 14 residues long. CDR3 in DNA: TGTGCCACCAGTGTCCCGCGCCGGCCAAACGAGCAGTACTTC. Translation: CATSVPRRPNEQYF.

This chain links TRBV20-1 with TRBJ1-4, with TRBD1 identical over 9 bases. Germline V gives CDR1 DFQATT, CDR2 SNEGSKA (reference sequence). J was trimmed by 11 bases and V by 3 bases; bases with no gene match: 7. The CDR3 runs 13 residues. The CDR3 loop is CSARGTGREKLFF. CDR3 sequence (DNA): TGCAGTGCTAGGGGGACAGGGAGGGAGAAACTGTTTTTT.

CDR3 sequence (DNA): TGTGCCAGCAGCCAAGCGTTCGGGCTAGGAGCCAACGTCCTGACTTTC. This translates into CASSQAFGLGANVLTF. The rearrangement links TRBV14 to TRBJ2-6; unclear D gene. Germline V gene sequence: CDR1 SGHDN, CDR2 FVKESK. V shed 1 base and J shed 7 bases, with 14 bases lying between them. CDR3 size: 16 residues.

This clonotype was seen a handful of times. The chain is built from TRBV12-3 or TRBV12-4 and TRBJ1-4, with 7 bases lining up with TRBD1. The CDR3 covers 15 residues. The J segment lost 5 bases and the V segment lost 5 bases, leaving 8 bases of the junction unmatched. CDR3 sequence (DNA): TGTGCCAGCAGTATCTTTACAGGGGCAAATGAAAAACTGTTTTTT. This gives the protein CASSIFTGANEKLFF.

The genes are TRBV10-3 and TRBJ2-7, with D perhaps being TRBD1 or TRBD2 (7 bases each). The CDR3 has 13 residues. V shed 7 bases and J shed 2 bases, with 12 bases lying between them. Looked up from germline, CDR1 is ENHRY and CDR2 is SYGVKD. The CDR3 sequence: CAIMGGTAYEQYF. CDR3 bases: TGTGCCATCATGGGGGGGACAGCCTACGAGCAGTACTTC.

The chain uses TRBV29-1 and TRBJ2-3; D gene ambiguous. The germline V gene encodes CDR1 SQVTM and CDR2 ANQGSEA. The germline V and J ends were trimmed by 6 bases and 4 bases, with 17 bases remaining between them. The CDR3 is 14 amino acids. The DNA of the CDR3 is TGCAGCGTCCGCGCGGCCAGCTCAGCAGATACGCAGTATTTT. Its translation: CSVRAASSADTQYF.